Presented here are 31 T cell receptor beta chains from one specimen sequenced in a study of regulatory T cells in long-lasting Graves disease. Construction of TCR beta libraries relied on iRepertoire HTBI primers and on Arm-PCR targeting CDR3 regions. TCRdb re-called the multiplex PCR reads through MiXCR, storing one row per CDR3 protein. The sample lists about 290,000 distinct CDR3 sequences; roughly a fifth were seen once. Time point here: persistent/refractory GD, antithyroid drugs over 5 years with positive TRAb. Construction of the TCR library relied on RNA isolated from PBMCs. The sample was peripheral blood mononuclear cells (PBMCs), taken when the disease was refractory, from a patient treated with antithyroid drugs. These receptors were obtained from a female donor with Graves disease.

This clonotype was detected ten times or more. The chain joins TRBV12-3 or TRBV12-4 to TRBJ1-1; 9 bases are a match to TRBD1. V lost 0 bases and J lost 1; bases outside the gene matches: 0. This CDR3 contains 15 residues. The CDR3 is CASSLAGQGNTEAFF. The CDR3 region has the DNA TGTGCCAGCAGTTTAGCGGGACAGGGGAACACTGAAGCTTTCTTT.

A few counts support this clonotype. As DNA, the CDR3 is TGTGCCAGCAGTTACACTAGCCAGGGTTACGAGCAGTACTTC. Amino acid sequence: CASSYTSQGYEQYF. This chain connects TRBV6-5 to TRBJ2-7; D may be TRBD2 (6 bases). The CDR3 has 14 residues. V dropped 2 bases and J dropped 4 bases, with 12 bases sitting between them. Germline V CDR1 and CDR2: MNHEY, SVGAGI.

The gene calls are TRBV20-1 and TRBJ2-1; 10 bases map to TRBD2. CDR3 length equals 20 residues. Germline trimming cut 3 bases from V and 9 bases from J; bases unmatched to any gene: 26. The germline gives CDR1 DFQATT, CDR2 SNEGSKA (reference sequence). CDR3 coding DNA: TGCAGTGCTAGGGTGCAGAGCGGGAGGGCCAGTAGAGTGGTATACGGTGAGCAGTTCTTC. Translating it yields CSARVQSGRASRVVYGEQFF.

The chain joins TRBV6-5 to TRBJ2-1; unclear D gene. The V gene lost 0 bases and the J gene lost 0 bases, with 9 bases spanning the gap. Per the germline V gene, CDR1 is MNHEY and CDR2 is SVGAGI. The CDR3 contains 16 residues. The DNA of the CDR3 is TGTGCCAGCAGTTACTCGATTCCCAACTCCTACAATGAGCAGTTCTTC. Its translation: CASSYSIPNSYNEQFF.

This clonotype came up many times. This chain's CDR3 is CASSPRVFSTGELFF. As DNA, the CDR3 is TGTGCCAGCAGCCCCAGGGTGTTTAGCACCGGGGAGCTGTTTTTT. The chain recombines TRBV7-2 with TRBJ2-2; the D gene is possibly TRBD1 (5 bases). The CDR3 totals 15 residues. Germline values: CDR1 SGHTA, CDR2 FQGNSA. Trimming left V 5 bases short and J 4 bases short, with 14 bases between.

V and J are TRBV20-1 and TRBJ2-5, with 9 bases identical to TRBD2. V gave up 6 bases and J gave up 7 bases; unmatched junction bases: 9. This CDR3 has 13 residues. Germline lookup yields CDR1 DFQATT and CDR2 SNEGSKA (reference sequence). The CDR3 here is CSASGTSQGTQYF. The DNA of the CDR3 is TGCAGTGCCTCCGGGACTAGCCAGGGGACCCAGTACTTC.

In its sample, this clonotype was seen many times. The J gene is TRBJ1-5, the V gene TRBV20-1; D gene unclear. Germline V gives CDR1 DFQATT, CDR2 SNEGSKA (reference sequence). Trimming cost V 6 bases and J 6 bases, with 15 bases left between them. This CDR3 spans 13 amino acids. As DNA, the CDR3 is TGCAGTGCCCCCGTCGAGGCGGGTCAGCCCCAGCATTTT. Protein product: CSAPVEAGQPQHF.

V and J are TRBV29-1 and TRBJ2-5; weak D call: TRBD2 (5 bases). Germline V lookup: CDR1 SQVTM, CDR2 ANQGSEA. V was cut by 6 bases and J by 5 bases, with 22 bases left in between. This CDR3 is built from 15 residues. As DNA, the CDR3 is TGCAGCGTGGATAACCTAAGCGGCCTTAGGGAGACCCAGTACTTC. It yields the protein CSVDNLSGLRETQYF.

On this clonotype itself: Relative to the germline gene, one junction end is altered; a read error may explain this. This chain joins TRBV20-1 and TRBJ1-5; weak D call: TRBD1 (6 bases). This CDR3 spans 15 amino acids. In germline, CDR1 is DFQATT, CDR2 SNEGSKA (reference sequence). The CDR3 DNA is TGCAGTGCCAGAGAGGGGGGGAATAGCAATCAGCCCCAGCATTTT. Amino acid sequence: CSAREGGNSNQPQHF.

Only one count was recorded for this clonotype. This chain uses TRBV30 with TRBJ1-5; weak D call: TRBD1 (6 bases). Trimming removed 2 bases at V and 5 bases at J, with 10 bases between. Germline V CDR1 and CDR2: GTSNPN, SVGIG (reference sequence). The CDR3 has 13 residues. CDR3 loop: CAWSTGLDQPQHF. DNA for the CDR3: TGTGCCTGGAGTACAGGGTTGGATCAGCCCCAGCATTTT.

The V gene is TRBV27, the J gene TRBJ2-7, with D perhaps given as TRBD1 or TRBD2 (5 bases each). Trimming shortened V by 8 bases and J by 6 bases, and 23 bases separated the two germline ends. The CDR3 has 15 amino acids. Germline CDR1 and CDR2: MNHEY and SMNVEV (reference sequence). Here the CDR3 DNA reads TGTGCCAGCGCCCCTACGAGCGTGGGGACGGGCGAGCAGTACTTC. Translation: CASAPTSVGTGEQYF.

The chain has TRBV11-2 and TRBJ2-5; unclear D gene. The J call may be faulty, since TRBJ2-1 better matches the DNA end. The CDR3 is 14 residues long. The germline V gene has CDR1 SGHAT and CDR2 FQNNGV. CDR3 in amino acids: CASSPDGEWNEQFF. The CDR3 DNA follows: TGTGCCAGCAGTCCCGACGGCGAGTGGAATGAGCAGTTCTTC.

This clonotype was seen at least ten times. The V gene is TRBV28, the J gene TRBJ1-2; tentative D call: TRBD1 (5 bases). CDR1 and CDR2 from the germline V gene are MDHEN and SYDVKM. The CDR3 is 14 residues long. Trimming left V 3 bases short and J 0 bases short, with 8 bases between. CDR3 coding DNA: TGTGCCAGCAGTTTCCAGGGTTCTAACTATGGCTACACCTTC. Translation gives CASSFQGSNYGYTF.

The chain employs TRBV12-3 or TRBV12-4 and TRBJ2-6; unclear D gene. The CDR3 covers 11 residues. Trimming took off 7 bases at V and 4 bases at J, with 2 bases between the two ends. The DNA of the CDR3 is TGTGCCAGCACCGGGGCCAACGTCCTGACTTTC. Its protein product is CASTGANVLTF.

There are many counts of this clonotype. This rearrangement joins TRBV7-2 to TRBJ2-2; D not certain. From germline, CDR1 is SGHTA and CDR2 FQGNSA. This CDR3 comprises 15 residues. V shed 0 bases and J shed 3 bases, with 8 bases lying between them. The CDR3 sequence: CASSLASPDTGELFF. DNA for the CDR3: TGTGCCAGCAGCTTAGCGAGCCCCGACACCGGGGAGCTGTTTTTT.

This clonotype was counted many times. V gene TRBV5-5 combines with J gene TRBJ2-7; 9 nucleotides match TRBD1. Unmatched junction bases numbered 2, after V lost 4 bases and J lost 3 bases. Germline CDR1 and CDR2: SGHKS and YYEKEE (reference sequence). The CDR3 totals 13 residues. The CDR3 nucleotides are TGTGCCAGCAGCCCGACAGGGGGCTACGAGCAGTACTTC. This sequence encodes CASSPTGGYEQYF.

This clonotype appeared many times. This chain uses TRBV28 with TRBJ2-7; no firm D call. The length of the CDR3 is 14 residues. Germline lookup yields CDR1 MDHEN and CDR2 SYDVKM. V shed 4 bases and J shed 0 bases, with 10 bases lying between them. DNA of the CDR3: TGTGCCAGCAGTTCTCCGTATAGCTCCTACGAGCAGTACTTC. Translated, it gives CASSSPYSSYEQYF.

The chain combines TRBV7-9 with TRBJ1-2; no reliable D call. Germline CDR1 SEHNR, CDR2 FQNEAQ (reference sequence). The V and J ends lost 1 base and 8 bases respectively, with 14 bases between them. CDR3 length equals 14 residues. The CDR3 region has the DNA TGTGCCAGCAGCTTAGGATCGGCTACGGCGGGCTACACCTTC. Its protein is CASSLGSATAGYTF.

CDR3 bases: TGTGCCAGCAGTTTATGGAACCTGCTTTCCGAGCAGTACTTC. This sequence encodes CASSLWNLLSEQYF. This chain links TRBV28 with TRBJ2-7; D gene uncertain. The CDR3 is made up of 14 amino acids. The germline CDR1 and CDR2 sequences are MDHEN and SYDVKM. Trimming shortened V by 0 bases and J by 6 bases, and 12 bases separated the two germline ends. Full variable domain (missing parts from reference TRBV28 and TRBJ2-7): DVKVTQSSRYLVKRTGEKVFLECVQDMDHENMFWYRQDPGLGLRLIYFSYDVKMKEKGDIPEGYSVSREKKERFSLILESASTNQTSMYLCASSLWNLLSEQYFGPGTRLTVT.

There are many counts of this clonotype. The chain has TRBV6-1 and TRBJ1-5, with D possibly being TRBD1 (5 bases). From germline, CDR1 is MNHNS and CDR2 SASEGT. Trimming removed 4 bases from V and 3 bases from J, with 10 bases in between. There are 14 residues in the CDR3. For the CDR3, the DNA is TGTGCCAGCAGTGCAGGGTATGACAATCAGCCCCAGCATTTT. Its translation: CASSAGYDNQPQHF.

This clonotype has a handful of counts. V usage is TRBV4-3 and J usage is TRBJ2-7, with D perhaps matching TRBD1 (6 bases). The germline V gene has CDR1 LGHNA and CDR2 YSLEER. The germline V and J ends were trimmed by 1 base and 3 bases, with 13 bases remaining between them. The CDR3 has 15 residues. DNA of the CDR3: TGCGCCAGCAGCCAAGTACGACAGGCTGGCTACGAGCAGTACTTC. It translates to CASSQVRQAGYEQYF.

This clonotype was recorded at least ten times. The CDR3 here is CASSPRGHGEKLFF. DNA for the CDR3: TGTGCCAGCAGTCCCAGGGGGCACGGCGAAAAACTGTTTTTT. The chain has TRBV6-1 and TRBJ1-4; 8 bases fit TRBD1. With 5 bases clipped from V and 8 bases from J, the junction kept 7 bases outside the gene matches. This CDR3 has 14 amino acids. The germline V gene has CDR1 MNHNS and CDR2 SASEGT.

V gene TRBV19 combines with J gene TRBJ2-1, with a tentative D call TRBD1 (6 bases). Per germline, CDR1 LNHDA and CDR2 SQIVND (reference sequence). The CDR3 loop spans 13 amino acids. V was clipped by 3 bases and J by 5 bases, with 8 bases between them. CDR3 protein: CASSMDSDNEQFF. The CDR3 nucleotides read TGTGCCAGTAGTATGGACAGCGACAATGAGCAGTTCTTC.

V gene TRBV4-3 combines with J gene TRBJ1-6, with D possibly matching TRBD1 (6 bases). From germline, CDR1 is LGHNA and CDR2 YSLEER. The CDR3 spans 15 residues. The V and J ends lost 0 bases and 10 bases respectively, with 13 bases between them. The CDR3 DNA sequence: TGCGCCAGCAGCCAAGAGACACAGGGTACCTCACCCCTCCACTTT. This codes for CASSQETQGTSPLHF.

The sample holds a few counts of this clonotype. The V call is TRBV2, the J call TRBJ1-1; a possible D gene is TRBD1 (6 bases). Per germline, CDR1 SNHLY and CDR2 FYNNEI. The CDR3 sequence is 16 residues long. Trimming removed 8 bases at V and 2 bases at J, with 21 bases between. CDR3 DNA: TGTGCCAGCGCTGGGGGGCCGCGCCTGGGCAACACTGAAGCTTTCTTT. Translation: CASAGGPRLGNTEAFF.

Ten or more counts support this clonotype. The chain combines TRBV3-1 with TRBJ2-5; 7 bases fit TRBD2. The CDR3 is made up of 14 amino acids. CDR1 is LGHDT and CDR2 is YNNKEL in the germline V gene (reference sequence). J lost 5 bases, V lost 1 base, and 4 bases had no gene match. CDR3 sequence reads: CASSQVRGGETQYF. CDR3 DNA: TGTGCCAGCAGCCAAGTCCGGGGAGGGGAGACCCAGTACTTC.

V is TRBV9 and J is TRBJ1-1; D may be TRBD1 (6 bases). Germline V lookup: CDR1 SGDLS, CDR2 YYNGEE. V was trimmed by 0 bases and J by 4 bases, leaving 13 bases between them. The CDR3 totals 15 residues. Written as DNA, the CDR3 is TGTGCCAGCAGCGTAGGATCGTGGGGGGCCACTGAAGCTTTCTTT. It is translated as CASSVGSWGATEAFF.

This clonotype was seen just once. This chain links TRBV6-2 or TRBV6-3 with TRBJ2-2; tentatively, D is TRBD1 (6 bases). Germline V gene lookup returns CDR1 MNHEY and CDR2 SVGEGT. This CDR3 comprises 15 residues. V shed 1 base and J shed 5 bases, with 11 bases lying between them. CDR3 loop: CASSYWAGETGELFF. CDR3 nucleotides: TGTGCCAGCAGTTACTGGGCAGGGGAAACCGGGGAGCTGTTTTTT.

This clonotype was seen at least ten times. J is TRBJ1-5 and V is TRBV6-1, with a weak D call TRBD1 (6 bases). Germline CDR1 is MNHNS and CDR2 is SASEGT. The CDR3 loop spans 14 amino acids. V lost 6 bases and J lost 3, with 12 bases in between. CDR3 amino acids: CASRWGRNNQPQHF. CDR3 nucleotides: TGTGCCAGCAGGTGGGGGCGCAACAATCAGCCCCAGCATTTT.

The chain carries TRBV5-6 and TRBJ1-2; no firm D call. The CDR3 runs 13 residues. Trimming removed 2 bases at V and 4 bases at J, with 9 bases between. Per germline, CDR1 SGHDT and CDR2 YYEEEE. This CDR3 is CASSFGRGYGYTF. The CDR3 nucleotides read TGTGCCAGCAGCTTCGGACGGGGCTATGGCTACACCTTC.

The rearrangement links TRBV11-2 to TRBJ1-1, with 9 bases aligning to TRBD1. Germline V gene data show CDR1 as SGHAT and CDR2 as FQNNGV. This CDR3 region has 15 residues. The V and J ends lost 5 bases and 3 bases, in that order; junction bases with no gene match: 7. The CDR3 protein is CASSPGQGPDTEAFF. The DNA of the CDR3 is TGTGCCAGCAGCCCGGGACAGGGTCCGGACACTGAAGCTTTCTTT. Full variable domain (outside the CDR3, taken from reference TRBV11-2 and TRBJ1-1): EAGVAQSPRYKIIEKRQSVAFWCNPISGHATLYWYQQILGQGPKLLIQFQNNGVVDDSQLPKDRFSAERLKGVDSTLKIQPAKLEDSAVYLCASSPGQGPDTEAFFGQGTRLTVV.